The 9 T cell receptor beta chains in this list originate from one sample, sequenced in a study of blood T cells in healthy people across ages. Using a J-beta primer mix together with a sample-barcoded 5' primer, a second PCR was run for roughly 6 to 12 cycles. Each CDR3 protein gets one entry after TCRdb re-called the 5' RACE reads with MiXCR. The profile covers 1.4 million or so distinct CDR3 sequences, with approximately 42% appearing a single time and around 4% taken by the ten largest. Material: blood. Every receptor here comes from a woman younger than 30 in good health.

The chain couples TRBV29-1 to TRBJ2-1; D is perhaps TRBD1 (6 bases). The germline CDR1 and CDR2 sequences are SQVTM and ANQGSEA. This CDR3 has 16 amino acids. V was shortened by 5 bases and J by 7 bases, with 24 bases between the two germline ends. CDR3 nucleotide sequence: TGCAGCGTTTTAAGGGGCACAGGGAGATCGACTAATGAGCAGTTCTTC. Its protein product is CSVLRGTGRSTNEQFF.

The V and J genes are TRBV7-9 and TRBJ2-7, with D tentatively TRBD2 (5 bases). The ends were cut back, 6 bases at V and 3 bases at J, with 18 bases in the middle. CDR1 and CDR2 from the germline V gene are SEHNR and FQNEAQ (reference sequence). CDR3 length: 15 amino acids. The CDR3 sequence: CASSLNVGLLYEQYF. CDR3 sequence (DNA): TGTGCCAGCAGTCTAAACGTAGGACTCCTCTACGAGCAGTACTTC.

This clonotype was counted at least ten times. The V and J genes are TRBV7-2 and TRBJ2-4; D possibly corresponds to TRBD1 (6 bases). From germline, CDR1 is SGHTA and CDR2 FQGNSA. With 5 bases removed from V and 4 bases from J, the gap between germline ends came to 15 bases. The CDR3 extends over 15 amino acids. CDR3 nucleotides: TGTGCCAGCAGCCGAACCAGGGACAAGAAAAACATTCAGTACTTC. Its protein is CASSRTRDKKNIQYF.

The table lists this clonotype with a count of one. The V gene is TRBV7-9, the J gene TRBJ1-2; TRBD1 is a possible D gene (5 bases). Germline CDR1 SEHNR, CDR2 FQNEAQ (reference sequence). Trimming removed 4 bases from V and 3 bases from J, with 9 bases in between. This CDR3 has 13 amino acids. CDR3 in amino acids: CASSYQGHYGYTF. CDR3 sequence (DNA): TGTGCCAGCAGCTACCAGGGCCACTATGGCTACACCTTC. Using reference TRBV7-9 and TRBJ1-2 for the parts outside the CDR3, the full variable domain is DTGVSQNPRHKITKRGQNVTFRCDPISEHNRLYWYRQTLGQGPEFLTYFQNEAQLEKSRLLSDRFSAERPKGSFSTLEIQRTEQGDSAMYLCASSYQGHYGYTFGSGTRLTVV.

The chain links TRBV29-1 to TRBJ1-2, with TRBD1 as a possible D gene (5 bases). This CDR3 contains 11 residues. Germline CDR1 is SQVTM and CDR2 is ANQGSEA. V lost 6 bases, J lost 7 bases, and 12 bases lay in between. This chain's CDR3 is CSVFGDRGYTF. Here the CDR3 DNA reads TGCAGCGTCTTTGGGGACCGTGGCTACACCTTC. The full variable domain, with the rest looked up from reference TRBV29-1 and TRBJ1-2, is SAVISQKPSRDICQRGTSLTIQCQVDSQVTMMFWYRQQPGQSLTLIATANQGSEATYESGFVIDKFPISRPNLTFSTLTVSNMSPEDSSIYLCSVFGDRGYTFGSGTRLTVV.

This clonotype was observed a few times. This rearrangement joins TRBV6-5 to TRBJ1-2, with D perhaps TRBD1 (6 bases). The V end lost 6 bases, the J end lost 3 bases, and 11 bases lay between the germline ends. CDR3 size: 13 residues. Germline V gene data show CDR1 as MNHEY and CDR2 as SVGAGI. CDR3 DNA: TGTGCCAGCAGGACGACAGGTTACTATGGCTACACCTTC. It is translated as CASRTTGYYGYTF.

The chain has TRBV11-2 and TRBJ2-7; 7 nucleotides line up with TRBD1. CDR1 and CDR2 (germline): SGHAT, FQNNGV. The CDR3 has 14 amino acids. The J segment lost 3 bases and the V segment lost 5 bases, leaving 7 bases of the junction unmatched. The CDR3 DNA reads as TGTGCCAGCAGCAGAGGGGGACAGTTCTACGAGCAGTACTTC. It is translated as CASSRGGQFYEQYF.

This clonotype turned up a few times. The chain links TRBV20-1 to TRBJ2-5; the D is unclear. The CDR3 runs to 11 residues. Deletions cut 0 bases from V and 11 bases from J, with 10 bases between. Germline V gives CDR1 DFQATT, CDR2 SNEGSKA (reference sequence). For the CDR3, the DNA is TGCAGTGCTAGAGATATCGGACCGCAGTACTTC. Translating gives CSARDIGPQYF.

The chain couples TRBV5-1 to TRBJ2-4, with unresolved D. The assigned J gene may be wrong: the sequence end matches TRBJ2-5 better. The CDR3 is 16 residues long. CDR1 and CDR2 from the germline V gene are SGHRS and YFSETQ. Here the CDR3 DNA reads TGCGCCAGCAGCTTGGGAAGGGCCGCCTCCTCGGAGACCCAGTACTTC. Translating it yields CASSLGRAASSETQYF.